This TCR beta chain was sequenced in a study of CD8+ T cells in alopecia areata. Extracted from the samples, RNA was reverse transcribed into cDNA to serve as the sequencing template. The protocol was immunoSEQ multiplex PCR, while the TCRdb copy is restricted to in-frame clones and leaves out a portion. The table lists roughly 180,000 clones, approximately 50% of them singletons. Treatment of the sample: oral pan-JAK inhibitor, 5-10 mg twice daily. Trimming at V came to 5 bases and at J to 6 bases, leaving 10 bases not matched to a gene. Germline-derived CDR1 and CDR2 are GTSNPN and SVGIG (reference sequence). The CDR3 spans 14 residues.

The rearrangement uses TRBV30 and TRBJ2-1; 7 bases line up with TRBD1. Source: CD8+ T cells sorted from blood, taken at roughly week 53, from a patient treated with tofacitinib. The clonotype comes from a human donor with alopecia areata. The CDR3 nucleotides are TGTGCCTGGGAACTGACAGGGTTAGCCAATGAGCAGTTCTTC. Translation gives CAWELTGLANEQFF. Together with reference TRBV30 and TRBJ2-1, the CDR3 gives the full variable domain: SQTIHQWPATLVQPVGSPLSLECTVEGTSNPNLYWYRQAAGRGLQLLFYSVGIGQISSEVPQNLSASRPQDRQFILSSKKLLLSDSGFYLCAWELTGLANEQFFGPGTRLTVL.